A selection of T cell receptor beta chains follows, all from one sample in a study of T-cell memory formation after mild COVID-19. TCRdb re-called the 5' RACE reads through MiXCR, storing one row per CDR3 protein. This table holds about 210,000 distinct CDR3 sequences, roughly 10% found once. The sequenced sample consisted of PBMCs or a T cell subset sorted from them (not recorded which). These TCRs come from a man aged 18 to 35 who had mild COVID-19 (a few samples of this study predate the infection). Cell type and time point are not known. Both conserved end residues are part of each CDR3. Each record gives: clone size, J gene, D gene, V gene, CDR3 protein, CDR3 DNA. A D gene is named only where the DNA matches it firmly. Clone size is given for some rows only: seen once, a few or many times, or a class if the clone is expanded.

clone_size: few; j_call: TRBJ2-1; d_call: -; v_call: TRBV19; cdr3_aa: CASRKPPGPEQFF; cdr3_nt: TGTGCCAGTAGGAAACCCCCGGGCCCGGAGCAGTTCTTC
clone_size: few; j_call: TRBJ1-1; d_call: -; v_call: TRBV5-6; cdr3_aa: CASSSYGSEAFF; cdr3_nt: TGTGCCAGCAGCTCTTATGGCAGTGAAGCTTTCTTT
clone_size: -; j_call: TRBJ2-7; d_call: TRBD1; v_call: TRBV4-1; cdr3_aa: CASSQTRGPRPYEQYF; cdr3_nt: TGCGCCAGCAGCCAGACCAGGGGGCCTCGCCCCTACGAGCAGTACTTC
clone_size: many; j_call: TRBJ2-7; d_call: -; v_call: TRBV5-1; cdr3_aa: CASSPGIGSSYEQYF; cdr3_nt: TGCGCCAGCAGCCCGGGGATTGGGAGCTCCTACGAGCAGTACTTC
clone_size: -; j_call: TRBJ2-1; d_call: TRBD2; v_call: TRBV6-6; cdr3_aa: CASRPRPYEGLEAHEQFF; cdr3_nt: TGTGCCAGCAGACCAAGACCGTATGAAGGACTAGAAGCTCATGAGCAGTTCTTC
clone_size: few; j_call: TRBJ1-6; d_call: TRBD1; v_call: TRBV7-2; cdr3_aa: CASSPDRDRPPLHF; cdr3_nt: TGTGCCAGCAGCCCCGACAGGGACCGTCCACCCCTCCACTTT
clone_size: -; j_call: TRBJ2-3; d_call: TRBD2; v_call: TRBV2; cdr3_aa: CASKRLAGNTDTQYF; cdr3_nt: TGTGCCAGCAAACGACTAGCGGGGAACACAGATACGCAGTATTTT
clone_size: many; j_call: TRBJ2-3; d_call: -; v_call: TRBV6-1; cdr3_aa: CASSEVGTGDTQYF; cdr3_nt: TGTGCCAGCAGTGAGGTTGGAACAGGGGATACGCAGTATTTT
clone_size: -; j_call: TRBJ2-1; d_call: -; v_call: TRBV9; cdr3_aa: CASSTQGSSYNEQFF; cdr3_nt: TGTGCCAGCAGCACGCAGGGCAGCTCCTACAATGAGCAGTTCTTC
clone_size: few; j_call: TRBJ2-1; d_call: -; v_call: TRBV11-3; cdr3_aa: CASSLGGETYNEQFF; cdr3_nt: TGTGCCAGCAGCTTAGGAGGGGAAACCTACAATGAGCAGTTCTTC
clone_size: many; j_call: TRBJ2-1; d_call: -; v_call: TRBV5-1; cdr3_aa: CASSLETGLPRKFF; cdr3_nt: TGCGCCAGCAGTCTCGAGACAGGTCTCCCGAGAAAGTTCTTC
clone_size: few; j_call: TRBJ2-7; d_call: TRBD1; v_call: TRBV5-1; cdr3_aa: CASSSDRRSYEQYF; cdr3_nt: TGCGCCAGCAGCTCGGACAGGCGCTCCTACGAGCAGTACTTC
clone_size: -; j_call: TRBJ1-5; d_call: -; v_call: TRBV30; cdr3_aa: CAWSAQGAQPQHF; cdr3_nt: TGTGCCTGGAGTGCACAGGGCGCTCAGCCCCAGCATTTT
clone_size: few; j_call: TRBJ2-4; d_call: -; v_call: TRBV6-2/TRBV6-3; cdr3_aa: CASSYPGALIQYF; cdr3_nt: TGTGCCAGCAGTTACCCCGGAGCGCTCATTCAGTACTTC
clone_size: -; j_call: TRBJ2-1; d_call: TRBD2; v_call: TRBV30; cdr3_aa: CAWSRSGGPLNEQFF; cdr3_nt: TGTGCCTGGAGTCGGAGCGGGGGTCCCCTCAATGAGCAGTTCTTC
clone_size: few; j_call: TRBJ2-7; d_call: -; v_call: TRBV4-3; cdr3_aa: CASSQGGGSYEQYF; cdr3_nt: TGCGCCAGCAGCCAAGGTGGCGGCTCCTACGAGCAGTACTTC
clone_size: -; j_call: TRBJ1-4; d_call: TRBD1; v_call: TRBV7-2; cdr3_aa: CASSFDRGDEKLFF; cdr3_nt: TGTGCCAGCAGCTTTGACAGGGGTGATGAAAAACTGTTTTTT
clone_size: few; j_call: TRBJ2-7; d_call: -; v_call: TRBV3-1; cdr3_aa: CASSQVAGAYEQYF; cdr3_nt: TGTGCCAGCAGCCAAGTGGCGGGCGCCTACGAGCAGTACTTC
clone_size: -; j_call: TRBJ2-3; d_call: -; v_call: TRBV4-1; cdr3_aa: CASSQPLITDTQYF; cdr3_nt: TGCGCCAGCAGCCAACCCCTCATCACAGATACGCAGTATTTT
clone_size: few; j_call: TRBJ1-4; d_call: -; v_call: TRBV4-1; cdr3_aa: CASSQEGGFNEKLFF; cdr3_nt: TGCGCCAGCAGCCAAGAGGGGGGATTTAATGAAAAACTGTTTTTT
clone_size: -; j_call: TRBJ2-2; d_call: -; v_call: TRBV6-5; cdr3_aa: CASSYLQMRTGELFF; cdr3_nt: TGTGCCAGCAGTTACCTCCAGATGCGCACCGGGGAGCTGTTTTTT
clone_size: few; j_call: TRBJ2-1; d_call: TRBD2; v_call: TRBV4-2; cdr3_aa: CASSRVGGDDYNEQFF; cdr3_nt: TGTGCCAGCAGCCGGGTCGGGGGGGACGACTACAATGAGCAGTTCTTC
clone_size: -; j_call: TRBJ2-3; d_call: -; v_call: TRBV2; cdr3_aa: CASRDDTDTQYF; cdr3_nt: TGTGCCAGCAGAGATGACACAGATACGCAGTATTTT
clone_size: few; j_call: TRBJ1-3; d_call: -; v_call: TRBV12-3/TRBV12-4; cdr3_aa: CASSPRNTIYF; cdr3_nt: TGTGCCAGCAGCCCACGAAACACCATATATTTT
clone_size: many; j_call: TRBJ1-6; d_call: TRBD1; v_call: TRBV7-9; cdr3_aa: CASSFEPGQGAMPLHF; cdr3_nt: TGTGCCAGCAGCTTCGAGCCGGGACAGGGGGCGATGCCCCTCCACTTT
clone_size: -; j_call: TRBJ1-3; d_call: -; v_call: TRBV3-1; cdr3_aa: CAISQGTRGNTIYF; cdr3_nt: TGTGCCATCAGCCAGGGGACCAGAGGAAACACCATATATTTT
clone_size: few; j_call: TRBJ1-2; d_call: -; v_call: TRBV29-1; cdr3_aa: CSGSQGSGDYGYTF; cdr3_nt: TGCAGCGGGTCCCAGGGGTCGGGGGACTATGGCTACACCTTC
clone_size: many; j_call: TRBJ2-7; d_call: TRBD2; v_call: TRBV20-1; cdr3_aa: CSTRLARPREQYF; cdr3_nt: TGCAGTACCAGACTAGCCCGTCCGCGTGAGCAGTACTTC
clone_size: -; j_call: TRBJ1-3; d_call: TRBD1; v_call: TRBV10-3; cdr3_aa: CAISWDSSSGNTIYF; cdr3_nt: TGTGCCATCAGTTGGGACAGCAGCTCTGGAAACACCATATATTTT
clone_size: few; j_call: TRBJ1-2; d_call: TRBD1; v_call: TRBV4-2; cdr3_aa: CASSQVTGGSGYTF; cdr3_nt: TGTGCCAGCAGCCAAGTGACAGGGGGCTCTGGCTACACCTTC
clone_size: many; j_call: TRBJ2-1; d_call: -; v_call: TRBV4-3; cdr3_aa: CASSQDGGYNEQFF; cdr3_nt: TGCGCCAGCAGCCAAGATGGGGGCTACAATGAGCAGTTCTTC
clone_size: many; j_call: TRBJ2-1; d_call: -; v_call: TRBV7-9; cdr3_aa: CASSFRGSSYNEQFF; cdr3_nt: TGTGCCAGCAGCTTCCGGGGATCATCCTACAATGAGCAGTTCTTC
clone_size: -; j_call: TRBJ2-3; d_call: -; v_call: TRBV9; cdr3_aa: CASSVVSAGNTQYF; cdr3_nt: TGTGCCAGCAGCGTAGTCTCGGCGGGAAATACGCAGTATTTT
clone_size: few; j_call: TRBJ1-5; d_call: -; v_call: TRBV5-1; cdr3_aa: CASSPETNQPQHF; cdr3_nt: TGCGCCAGCAGCCCGGAAACTAATCAGCCCCAGCATTTT
clone_size: many; j_call: TRBJ2-7; d_call: TRBD1; v_call: TRBV5-1; cdr3_aa: CASSMFGQGAGEQYF; cdr3_nt: TGCGCCAGCAGCATGTTCGGACAGGGGGCTGGGGAGCAGTACTTC
clone_size: many; j_call: TRBJ2-5; d_call: TRBD2; v_call: TRBV20-1; cdr3_aa: CSARVAGGAWETQYF; cdr3_nt: TGCAGTGCTAGAGTTGCCGGGGGGGCTTGGGAGACCCAGTACTTC
clone_size: -; j_call: TRBJ2-5; d_call: -; v_call: TRBV5-1; cdr3_aa: CASSFRGSGETQYF; cdr3_nt: TGCGCCAGCAGCTTCAGGGGGAGCGGGGAGACCCAGTACTTC
clone_size: -; j_call: TRBJ2-5; d_call: TRBD2; v_call: TRBV28; cdr3_aa: CASSSTGLAGPRYF; cdr3_nt: TGTGCCAGCAGTTCTACGGGACTAGCGGGGCCGAGGTACTTC
clone_size: few; j_call: TRBJ1-1; d_call: -; v_call: TRBV30; cdr3_aa: CAWSPGTEAFF; cdr3_nt: TGTGCCTGGAGTCCGGGCACTGAAGCTTTCTTT
clone_size: -; j_call: TRBJ2-3; d_call: -; v_call: TRBV7-6; cdr3_aa: CASSPRTPPSTDTQYF; cdr3_nt: TGTGCCAGCAGCCCCCGGACACCCCCATCTACAGATACGCAGTATTTT
clone_size: few; j_call: TRBJ2-1; d_call: TRBD1; v_call: TRBV6-6; cdr3_aa: CASDRGLFNEQFF; cdr3_nt: TGTGCCAGCGACAGGGGGCTCTTCAATGAGCAGTTCTTC
clone_size: few; j_call: TRBJ1-4; d_call: -; v_call: TRBV7-2; cdr3_aa: CASSLGQGLSEKLFF; cdr3_nt: TGTGCCAGCAGCTTGGGTCAGGGGTTAAGTGAAAAACTGTTTTTT
clone_size: -; j_call: TRBJ2-7; d_call: -; v_call: TRBV5-1; cdr3_aa: CASQDGAGGHEQYF; cdr3_nt: TGCGCCAGCCAAGACGGGGCCGGGGGTCACGAGCAGTACTTC
clone_size: few; j_call: TRBJ1-6; d_call: -; v_call: TRBV9; cdr3_aa: CASSVLGSGEENSPLHF; cdr3_nt: TGTGCCAGCAGCGTACTAGGAAGTGGAGAGGAGAATTCACCCCTCCACTTT
clone_size: -; j_call: TRBJ1-3; d_call: -; v_call: TRBV19; cdr3_aa: CASSITRSSGNTIYF; cdr3_nt: TGTGCCAGTAGTATAACGAGGTCCTCTGGAAACACCATATATTTT